The 17 T cell receptor beta chains in this list originate from one sample, sequenced in a study of blood T cell repertoires in COVID-19. Using immunoSEQ multiplex PCR, the repertoire was profiled, and TCRdb retains in-frame clones only, with some absent. The data show more than 95,000 clones, 70% to 90% seen once. Sequencing was done on a sample of peripheral blood. Source of these receptors: an elderly woman with acute or convalescent COVID-19.

The J gene is TRBJ1-2, the V gene TRBV19, with a weak D call TRBD1 (6 bases). Trimming pared 10 bases from V and 0 bases from J, leaving 9 bases between. The CDR3 extends over 12 amino acids. Germline V gene lookup returns CDR1 LNHDA and CDR2 SQIVND (reference sequence). CDR3 bases: TGTGCCACCCGGACAGCTAACTATGGCTACACCTTC. It translates to CATRTANYGYTF.

This clone appeared once. The V call is TRBV5-5, the J call TRBJ1-4, with D hard to call. Trimming cost V 5 bases and J 0 bases, with 14 bases left between them. Per the germline V gene, CDR1 is SGHKS and CDR2 is YYEKEE (reference sequence). The CDR3 sequence is 16 residues long. The CDR3 DNA is TGTGCCAGCAGTTCCACAATGACTGCAACTAATGAAAAACTGTTTTTT. Protein sequence: CASSSTMTATNEKLFF.

The chain is built from TRBV5-1 and TRBJ2-3; D might be TRBD2 (7 bases). The germline V gene encodes CDR1 SGHRS and CDR2 YFSETQ. Trimming left V 0 bases short and J 6 bases short, with 20 bases between. The CDR3 has 17 amino acids. The CDR3 spells CASSLAYLGGGEDTQYF. In DNA form, the CDR3 reads TGCGCCAGCAGCTTGGCCTATCTGGGGGGGGGCGAGGATACGCAGTATTTT.

This clone showed up just once. The chain employs TRBV20-1 and TRBJ2-4; 10 nucleotides agree with TRBD2. V shed 3 bases and J 0 bases; nucleotides not matched to a gene: 8. This CDR3 comprises 17 residues. Germline CDR1 and CDR2: DFQATT and SNEGSKA (reference sequence). The CDR3 DNA is TGCAGTGCTAGTCCCCTAGCGGGGGACCTAGCCAAAAACATTCAGTACTTC. Translated: CSASPLAGDLAKNIQYF.

The chain couples TRBV19 to TRBJ2-1, with 7 bases fitting TRBD1. Trimming cost V 9 bases and J 5 bases; bases outside gene matches: 10. This CDR3 is 14 amino acids long. CDR1 and CDR2 from the germline V gene are LNHDA and SQIVND (reference sequence). Here the CDR3 reads CASKGAQPNNEQFF. The DNA for the CDR3 is TGTGCCAGCAAGGGGGCCCAGCCAAACAATGAGCAGTTCTTC.

The rearrangement uses TRBV27 and TRBJ1-6; 7 nucleotides line up with TRBD1. J lost 9 bases, V lost 3 bases, and 11 bases had no gene match. The length of the CDR3 is 16 residues. Germline loops: CDR1 MNHEY, CDR2 SMNVEV (reference sequence). The CDR3 region is CASSFPSQGVGSPLHF. The CDR3 coding sequence is TGTGCCAGCAGTTTCCCTTCGCAGGGGGTAGGTTCACCCCTCCACTTT.

The chain links TRBV12-3 or TRBV12-4 to TRBJ2-3, with 8 bases matching TRBD2. CDR3 length: 13 residues. V gave up 3 bases and J gave up 5 bases; unmatched junction bases: 1. Here the CDR3 DNA reads TGTGCCAGCAGTTTTCGGGAGGGAGATACGCAGTATTTT. Translation: CASSFREGDTQYF.

CDR3 sequence (DNA): TGCGCCAGCAGCCAAGATATCCAGGGCAATCGTTACGAGCAGTACTTC. This encodes CASSQDIQGNRYEQYF. The genes are TRBV4-1 and TRBJ2-7, with D tentatively TRBD1 (5 bases). Germline loops: CDR1 MGHRA, CDR2 YSYEKL. The CDR3 covers 16 residues. Between the trimmed V and J ends, which lost 0 bases and 4 bases, there was a span of 16 bases.

The chain carries TRBV7-2 and TRBJ1-2, with 7 bases that match TRBD1. J gave up 5 bases and V 9 bases, and 12 bases lay outside the gene matches. The CDR3 is made up of 14 amino acids. Germline-derived CDR1 and CDR2 are SGHTA and FQGNSA. Written as DNA, the CDR3 is TGTGCCAGTTCTCGGGACAGATACGTTTATGGCTACACCTTC. Protein product: CASSRDRYVYGYTF.

The V call is TRBV3-1 (or the pseudogene TRBV3-2), the J call TRBJ2-1; 11 positions agree with TRBD2. The CDR3 is 16 amino acids. CDR1 and CDR2 (germline): LGHDT, YNNKEL (reference sequence). The J segment lost 2 bases and the V segment lost 4 bases, leaving 4 bases of the junction unmatched. This CDR3 reads CASSLSGRGTYNEQFF. CDR3 coding DNA: TGTGCCAGCAGCCTTAGCGGGAGGGGAACCTACAATGAGCAGTTCTTC.

The rearrangement uses TRBV27 and TRBJ1-5; 8 nucleotides align to TRBD1. The CDR3 runs to 14 residues. J lost 5 bases, V lost 6 bases, and 6 bases had no gene match. Germline CDR1 MNHEY, CDR2 SMNVEV (reference sequence). DNA for the CDR3: TGTGCCAGCAGGTTGGCAGGGGGCTATCAGCCCCAGCATTTT. This translates into CASRLAGGYQPQHF.

This clone came up a few times. The V and J genes are TRBV4-3 and TRBJ2-4, with D perhaps matching TRBD2 (5 bases). V lost 0 bases, J lost 0 bases, and 15 bases lay in between. This CDR3 has 18 residues. CDR1 LGHNA and CDR2 YSLEER come from the germline V gene. CDR3 protein: CASSQDLELELAKNIQYF. CDR3 nucleotide sequence: TGCGCCAGCAGCCAAGATCTTGAACTAGAGCTAGCCAAAAACATTCAGTACTTC.

There are a few counts of this clone. CDR3 amino acids: CASSLTGEGYTF. Here the CDR3 DNA reads TGTGCCAGCAGTTTAACAGGGGAGGGCTACACCTTC. The V and J genes are TRBV27 and TRBJ1-2; 7 nucleotides align to TRBD1. The ends lost 2 bases at V and 8 bases at J; junction bases unmatched: 2. The CDR3 runs 12 residues. Germline CDR1 and CDR2: MNHEY and SMNVEV (reference sequence).

The rearrangement links TRBV29-1 to TRBJ2-1, with 7 positions matching TRBD1. The ends lost 1 base at V and 9 bases at J; junction bases unmatched: 6. Germline assignment: CDR1 SQVTM and CDR2 ANQGSEA. CDR3 length: 13 amino acids. The CDR3 is CSVEVRTGGEQFF. In nucleotides, the CDR3 is TGCAGCGTTGAAGTCCGGACAGGAGGTGAGCAGTTCTTC.

This clone was observed a handful of times. The chain joins TRBV6-6 to TRBJ2-1; no firm D call. The CDR3 loop spans 14 amino acids. Germline CDR1 MNHNY, CDR2 SVGAGI (reference sequence). The V gene lost 0 bases and the J gene lost 9 bases, with 12 bases spanning the gap. Here the CDR3 DNA reads TGTGCCAGCAGTTACTCGCAAGAATGGCCTGAGCAGTTCTTC. This translates into CASSYSQEWPEQFF.

The chain is built from TRBV7-9 and TRBJ2-1, with 11 bases matching TRBD2. CDR3 size: 18 residues. V lost 3 bases to trimming and J lost 8 bases; unmatched junction nucleotides: 15. Germline values: CDR1 SEHNR, CDR2 FQNEAQ (reference sequence). In DNA form, the CDR3 reads TGTGCCAGCAGCTTCTTCGGCACTAGCGGGAGAGGTTCGGATGAGCAGTTCTTC. It specifies CASSFFGTSGRGSDEQFF.

This chain links TRBV19 with TRBJ2-1; D remains unclear. Trimming removed 3 bases from V and 0 bases from J, with 6 bases in between. This CDR3 is 14 amino acids long. The germline CDR1 and CDR2 sequences are LNHDA and SQIVND (reference sequence). The chain's CDR3 is CASSISGSYNEQFF. The DNA for the CDR3 is TGTGCCAGTAGTATCTCCGGCTCCTACAATGAGCAGTTCTTC.